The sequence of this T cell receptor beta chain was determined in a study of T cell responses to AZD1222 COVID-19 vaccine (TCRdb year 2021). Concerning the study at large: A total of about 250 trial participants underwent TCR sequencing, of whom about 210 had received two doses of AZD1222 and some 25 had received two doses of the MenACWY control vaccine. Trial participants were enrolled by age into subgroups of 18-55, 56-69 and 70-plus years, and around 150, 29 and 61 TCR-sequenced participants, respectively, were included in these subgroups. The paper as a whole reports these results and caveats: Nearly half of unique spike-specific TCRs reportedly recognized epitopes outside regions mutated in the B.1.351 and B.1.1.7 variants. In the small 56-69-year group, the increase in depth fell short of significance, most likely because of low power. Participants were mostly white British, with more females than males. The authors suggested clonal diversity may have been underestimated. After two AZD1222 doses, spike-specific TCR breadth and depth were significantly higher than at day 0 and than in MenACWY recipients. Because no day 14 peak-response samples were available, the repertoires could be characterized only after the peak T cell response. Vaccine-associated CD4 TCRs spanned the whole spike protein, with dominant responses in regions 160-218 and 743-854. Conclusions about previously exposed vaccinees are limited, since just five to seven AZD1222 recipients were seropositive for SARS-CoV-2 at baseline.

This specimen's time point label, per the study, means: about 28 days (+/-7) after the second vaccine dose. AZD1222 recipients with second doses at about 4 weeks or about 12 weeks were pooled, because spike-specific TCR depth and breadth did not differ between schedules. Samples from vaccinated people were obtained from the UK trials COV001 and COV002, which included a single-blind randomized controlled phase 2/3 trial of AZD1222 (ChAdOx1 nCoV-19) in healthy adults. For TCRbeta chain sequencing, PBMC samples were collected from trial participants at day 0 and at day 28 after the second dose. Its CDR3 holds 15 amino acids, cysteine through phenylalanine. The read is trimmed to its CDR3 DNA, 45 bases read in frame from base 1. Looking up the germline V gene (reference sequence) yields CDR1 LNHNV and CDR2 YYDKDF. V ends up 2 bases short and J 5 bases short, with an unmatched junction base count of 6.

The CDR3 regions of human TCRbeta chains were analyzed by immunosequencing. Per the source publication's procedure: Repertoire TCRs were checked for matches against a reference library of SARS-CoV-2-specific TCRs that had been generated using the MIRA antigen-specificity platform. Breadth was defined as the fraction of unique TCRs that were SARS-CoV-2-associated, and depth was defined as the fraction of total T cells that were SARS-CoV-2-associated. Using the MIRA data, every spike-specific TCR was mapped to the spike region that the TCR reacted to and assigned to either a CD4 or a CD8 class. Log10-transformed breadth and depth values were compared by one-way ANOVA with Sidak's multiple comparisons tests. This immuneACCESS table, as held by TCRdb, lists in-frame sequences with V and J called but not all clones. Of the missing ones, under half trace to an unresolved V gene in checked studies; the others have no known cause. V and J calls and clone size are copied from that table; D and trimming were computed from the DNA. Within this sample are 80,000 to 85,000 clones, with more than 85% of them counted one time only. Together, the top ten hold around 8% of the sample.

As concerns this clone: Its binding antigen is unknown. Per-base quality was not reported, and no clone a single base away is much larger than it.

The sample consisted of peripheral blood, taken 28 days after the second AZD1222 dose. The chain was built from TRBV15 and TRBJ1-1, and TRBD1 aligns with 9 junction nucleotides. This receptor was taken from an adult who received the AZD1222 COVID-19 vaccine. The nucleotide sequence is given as TGTGCCACCAGCAGAACCGGGACAGGGAAGACTGAAGCTTTCTTT. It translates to CATSRTGTGKTEAFF.